The 16 T cell receptor beta chains below all came from one sample that was sequenced in a study of T cells in Graves' hyperthyroidism and ophthalmopathy. Amplification targeted TCR beta CDR3 regions from RNA transcripts. RT-PCR in the first round (using the HTBI primer set) targeted the TCR CDR3. TCRdb analysed the multiplex PCR reads with MiXCR anew, one entry per CDR3 protein. The data show roughly 400,000 distinct CDR3 sequences, about an eighth seen once. The sequenced sample was blood. Receptors were obtained from a man aged 45-60 years with Graves' ophthalmopathy.

There are many counts of this clonotype. The gene calls are TRBV5-6 and TRBJ2-5; D uncertain. CDR1 is SGHDT and CDR2 is YYEEEE in the germline V gene. With 4 bases removed from V and 2 bases from J, the gap between germline ends came to 18 bases. The length of the CDR3 is 16 residues. The CDR3 DNA follows: TGTGCCAGCAGCCCTTTCGACCGGCCAAGACAAGAGACCCAGTACTTC. Protein product: CASSPFDRPRQETQYF.

J is TRBJ1-2 and V is TRBV12-5, with D perhaps TRBD1 (6 bases). The CDR3 runs to 14 residues. The V end lost 4 bases, the J end lost 0 bases, and 9 bases lay between the germline ends. The V gene's germline CDR1 is LGHNT and CDR2 FRNRAP. The CDR3 loop reads CASGSGDSNYGYTF. CDR3 sequence (DNA): TGTGCTAGTGGTTCAGGGGACTCTAACTATGGCTACACCTTC.

The rearrangement uses TRBV7-8 and TRBJ2-5, with 12 nucleotides matching TRBD2. The CDR3 loop spans 17 amino acids. V lost 4 bases to trimming and J lost 2 bases; unmatched junction nucleotides: 8. Looked up from germline, CDR1 is SGHVS and CDR2 is FQNEAQ. The CDR3 spells CASSSRLAGVEQETQYF. In nucleotides, the CDR3 is TGTGCCAGCAGCTCTCGACTAGCGGGAGTAGAACAAGAGACCCAGTACTTC.

This clonotype was found many times. The V and J genes are TRBV4-1 and TRBJ2-1; tentative D call: TRBD2 (7 bases). Germline lookup yields CDR1 MGHRA and CDR2 YSYEKL. This CDR3 has 17 residues. Trimming took off 4 bases at V and 5 bases at J, with 21 bases between the two ends. CDR3 DNA: TGCGCCAGCAGCCGGGCCGAGGGGGGGCGACTAAACAATGAGCAGTTCTTC. It codes for CASSRAEGGRLNNEQFF.

This clonotype was recorded many times. The chain is built from TRBV3-1 and TRBJ1-3; D is unclear. Trimming removed 0 bases at V and 3 bases at J, with 6 bases between. The CDR3 spans 14 residues. Looked up from germline, CDR1 is LGHDT and CDR2 is YNNKEL (reference sequence). The CDR3: CASSQDPVGNTIYF. In nucleotides, the CDR3 is TGTGCCAGCAGCCAAGACCCGGTTGGAAACACCATATATTTT.

This sequence joins TRBV3-1 and TRBJ2-7; 8 nucleotides align to TRBD2. Trimming cost V 2 bases and J 7 bases; bases outside gene matches: 10. CDR1 and CDR2 from the germline V gene are LGHDT and YNNKEL (reference sequence). The CDR3 length is 15 residues. CDR3 in amino acids: CASSQRGGLQGEQYF. CDR3 in DNA: TGTGCCAGCAGCCAACGGGGGGGGCTTCAGGGAGAGCAGTACTTC.

The V call is TRBV9, the J call TRBJ2-4; perhaps TRBD1 as D (5 bases). Germline CDR1 reads SGDLS; CDR2 reads YYNGEE. The V end was cut by 0 bases, the J end by 1 base, with 14 bases between. The CDR3 runs to 17 residues. In nucleotides, the CDR3 is TGTGCCAGCAGCGTAGGACAGCTCCCAGGGGCCAAAAACATTCAGTACTTC. Its translation is CASSVGQLPGAKNIQYF. Full variable domain (rest looked up from reference TRBV9 and TRBJ2-4): DSGVTQTPKHLITATGQRVTLRCSPRSGDLSVYWYQQSLDQGLQFLIQYYNGEERAKGNILERFSAQQFPDLHSELNLSSLELGDSALYFCASSVGQLPGAKNIQYFGAGTRLSVL.

This clonotype appeared a few times. The V and J genes are TRBV14 and TRBJ2-1; 8 bases are shared with TRBD2. Germline V gives CDR1 SGHDN, CDR2 FVKESK. This CDR3 has 15 residues. After removal of 0 bases from V and 7 bases from J, the junction contained 5 bases not matched to a gene. CDR3 DNA: TGTGCCAGCAGCCAAGATAGGGGACTAGTTAATGAGCAGTTCTTC. Translating gives CASSQDRGLVNEQFF.

This clonotype was seen at least ten times. The chain joins TRBV30 to TRBJ1-5, with TRBD1 matching over 12 bases. This CDR3 is built from 14 residues. V was pared by 5 bases and J by 7 bases, with 6 bases of the junction left unmatched. Germline V gene data show CDR1 as GTSNPN and CDR2 as SVGIG (reference sequence). The CDR3 nucleotides are TGTGCCTGGGGGGACAGGGGGCAGCGACAGCCCCAGCATTTT. It specifies CAWGDRGQRQPQHF.

Many counts were recorded for this clonotype. The chain couples TRBV2 to TRBJ2-5; the match to TRBD2 covers 9 bases. The CDR3 is 15 amino acids. The germline gives CDR1 SNHLY, CDR2 FYNNEI. CDR3 protein: CVRGGAGGPEETQYF. The CDR3 coding sequence is TGTGTCCGCGGGGGGGCAGGAGGTCCGGAAGAGACCCAGTACTTC.

This clonotype was counted many times. The rearrangement uses TRBV6-1 and TRBJ1-2, with a weak D call TRBD1 (5 bases). V lost 7 bases and J lost 0, with 15 bases in between. The CDR3 loop spans 15 amino acids. Germline CDR1 is MNHNS and CDR2 is SASEGT. CDR3 sequence: CASMSGRNANYGYTF. The DNA for the CDR3 is TGTGCCAGCATGTCAGGGCGCAACGCTAACTATGGCTACACCTTC.

This clonotype was seen ten or more times. The chain joins TRBV2 to TRBJ1-4, with 8 bases fitting TRBD1. Germline lookup yields CDR1 SNHLY and CDR2 FYNNEI. There are 14 residues in the CDR3. Trimming cost V 9 bases and J 5 bases; bases outside gene matches: 8. The chain's CDR3 is CASQTGGLNEKLFF. In DNA, the CDR3 is TGTGCCAGTCAAACAGGGGGTTTAAATGAAAAACTGTTTTTT.

This clonotype was counted a few times. The genes are TRBV7-2 and TRBJ2-7, with 12 bases identical to TRBD2. This CDR3 comprises 15 residues. Germline CDR1 and CDR2: SGHTA and FQGNSA. Unmatched junction bases numbered 6, after V lost 6 bases and J lost 3 bases. CDR3 DNA: TGTGCCAGCAGACCAGGACTAGCGGGAAACTACGAGCAGTACTTC. Its translation is CASRPGLAGNYEQYF.

In this sample, this clonotype turned up many times. The genes are TRBV27 and TRBJ2-7, with D possibly called TRBD1 or TRBD2 (5 bases each). The CDR3 covers 17 residues. The germline gives CDR1 MNHEY, CDR2 SMNVEV (reference sequence). The germline V and J ends were trimmed by 2 bases and 3 bases, with 20 bases remaining between them. DNA of the CDR3: TGTGCCAGCAGTTTAAGGGGATTCCGTAGCGCTGACTACGAGCAGTACTTC. This sequence encodes CASSLRGFRSADYEQYF.

Worth noting for this clonotype: It is likely a read error, because the conserved phenylalanine at the end of the CDR3 is missing. V gene TRBV6-2 or TRBV6-3 combines with J gene TRBJ2-3; maybe TRBD2 (6 bases). Germline V lookup: CDR1 MNHEY, CDR2 SVGEGT. This CDR3 is 14 amino acids long. Trimming removed 5 bases at V and 2 bases at J, with 11 bases between. CDR3 coding DNA: TGTGCCAGCAGTAATGGGGGGTCCACAGATACGCAGTATTCT. Translating gives CASSNGGSTDTQYS.

This clonotype was seen a handful of times. J is TRBJ1-1 and V is TRBV20-1, with no clear D. The CDR3 sequence is 12 residues long. Germline V gives CDR1 DFQATT, CDR2 SNEGSKA (reference sequence). With 7 bases removed from V and 0 bases from J, the gap between germline ends came to 9 bases. The CDR3: CSGRRLNTEAFF. CDR3 DNA sequence: TGCAGTGGGCGGCGTCTGAACACTGAAGCTTTCTTT.